A selection of T cell receptor beta chains follows, all from one sample in a study of radiotherapy plus CTLA-4 blockade in lung cancer. Sequencing used immunoSEQ multiplex PCR; TCRdb keeps in-frame clones, though not all of them. The table shows tens of thousands of clones, with 70% to 90% occurring only once. The sequencing used peripheral blood, collected from a patient treated with radiotherapy plus ipilimumab. The source of these receptors is a human donor with non-small cell lung cancer whose response to radiotherapy plus ipilimumab could not be evaluated. CDR3s include the opening cysteine and the closing phenylalanine or tryptophan.

TRBV9	CASSAGLAGANEQFF
TRBV7-2	CASSGSGSGQETQYF
TRBV6-6	CASSYSGQGTEAFF
TRBV9	CASDRGGMGYGYTF
TRBV21-1	CASSKVSSGRDCETQYF
TRBV19	CASSIRDGQAYEQYF
TRBV5-1	CASYKQGITDTQYF
TRBV25-1	CASRGQGGHEQYF
TRBV7-2	CASSLHGTGGAGAFF
TRBV5-4	CASSWDRENEQYF
TRBV21-1	CASSKATSGGTDTQYF
TRBV4-1	CASTIEKGTGLGGYEQYF
TRBV4-1	CASKPSAGELFF
TRBV2	CASKGQENTEAFF
TRBV4-3	CASSQAESSYNSPLHF
TRBV11-2	CASSPDGLAVKRDTQYF
TRBV5-1	CASSWKLAGVSSGANVLTF
TRBV7-2	CASSATYMMVGEQYF
TRBV18	CASSPPGQGTAGANVLTF
TRBV4-3	CASSLGLAGPDTQYF
TRBV5-1	CASSLDRDYGYTF
TRBV19	CASSPGLAGGNPRFTDTQYF
TRBV7-6	CASRQRGQSDTQYF